This TCR beta chain was recovered during a study of T-cell reconstitution after alpha-beta-depleted transplantation in children. Study-level points and caveats: The origin of alpha-beta T cells about two months after transplant was reportedly several hundred expanded graft clones.

TCRbeta library preparation incorporated unique molecular identifiers. TCRdb recomputed calls from the PCR reads with MiXCR, one row per CDR3 protein. In the table there are hundreds of thousands of distinct CDR3 sequences, under 15% of which are singletons. This clonotype showed up many times. Its antigen is not known. The trim removed 6 bases at V and 2 bases at J, leaving 9 bases unmatched. CDR1 is SEHNR, CDR2 FQNEAQ, per germline (reference sequence). The CDR3 has 15 residues. This specimen was PBMCs, mostly from graft donor cells, taken 360 days after TCRalphabeta/CD19-depleted stem cell transplant. The receptor was isolated from a male patient between 5 and 17 years old who had a stem cell transplant for acute myeloid leukemia, so the T cells may come from the graft donor. This chain connects TRBV7-9 to TRBJ2-7; 8 nucleotides line up with TRBD1. The CDR3, as DNA: TGTGCCAGCAGGTCGGGGACAGGAACCACCTACGAGCAGTACTTC. Amino acid sequence: CASRSGTGTTYEQYF. Full variable domain (missing parts from reference TRBV7-9 and TRBJ2-7): DTGVSQNPRHKITKRGQNVTFRCDPISEHNRLYWYRQTLGQGPEFLTYFQNEAQLEKSRLLSDRFSAERPKGSFSTLEIQRTEQGDSAMYLCASRSGTGTTYEQYFGPGTRLTVT.